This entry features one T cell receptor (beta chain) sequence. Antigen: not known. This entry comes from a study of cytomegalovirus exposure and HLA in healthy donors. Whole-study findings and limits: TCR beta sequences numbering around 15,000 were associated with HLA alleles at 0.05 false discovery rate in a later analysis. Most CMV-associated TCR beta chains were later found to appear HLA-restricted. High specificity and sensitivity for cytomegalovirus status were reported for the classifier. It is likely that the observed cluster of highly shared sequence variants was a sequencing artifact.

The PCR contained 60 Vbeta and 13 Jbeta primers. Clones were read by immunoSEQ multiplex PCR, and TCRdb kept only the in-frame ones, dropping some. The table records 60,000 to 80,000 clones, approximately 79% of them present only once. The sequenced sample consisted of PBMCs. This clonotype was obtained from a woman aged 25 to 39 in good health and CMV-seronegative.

DNA of the CDR3: TGTGCCAGCACTAGCGGGAGGGCCCGCGGCGGGGAGCTGTTTTTT. Protein: CASTSGRARGGELFF. The chain couples TRBV9 to TRBJ2-2, with TRBD2 matching 12 bases. The CDR3 has 15 amino acids. The germline CDR1 and CDR2 sequences are SGDLS and YYNGEE. With 6 bases clipped from V and 7 bases from J, the junction kept 7 bases outside the gene matches.